This T cell receptor (beta chain) is from a study of shared clonotypes between healthy human individuals. In its sample, this clone was seen a few times. Clones were sequenced by immunoSEQ multiplex PCR, and TCRdb holds only the in-frame ones, with some missing. The data show 2 million to 3 million clones, approximately 90% seen once. Sequenced material: naive CD4+ T cells sorted from blood. Subset reported: CD45RA+ positively selected. The TCR was taken from a man between 18 and 29 years old in good health.

CDR3 nucleotide sequence: TGTGCCAGTAGACATGGGGCTGGGGCCAACGTCCTGACTTTC. As protein: CASRHGAGANVLTF. This chain uses TRBV19 with TRBJ2-6; no clear D gene. Germline-derived CDR1 and CDR2 are LNHDA and SQIVND (reference sequence). The CDR3 is 14 residues long. The V and J ends lost 6 bases and 2 bases respectively, with 8 bases between them.